These 22 T cell receptor beta chains originate from one sample sequenced in a study of shared T cell receptors in the human thymus. TCRdb keeps only in-frame clones here, not all; method: immunoSEQ multiplex PCR. The sample lists approximately 68,000 clones; about 95% were seen once. Sequenced sample: thymocytes. Every receptor here comes from a human donor.

The CDR3 DNA reads as TGTGCCAGCAGCTTAGGAGAGGGACAGGGGGACACTAACTATGGCTACACCTTC. Protein sequence: CASSLGEGQGDTNYGYTF. The chain is built from TRBV7-2 and TRBJ1-2; 11 nucleotides agree with TRBD1. Germline lookup yields CDR1 SGHTA and CDR2 FQGNSA. The CDR3 length is 18 residues. The V segment lost 1 base and the J segment 0 bases; nucleotides outside the gene matches: 7.

V usage is TRBV28 and J usage is TRBJ2-3, with TRBD1 matching over 7 bases. Germline V gene data show CDR1 as MDHEN and CDR2 as SYDVKM. The V segment lost 5 bases and the J segment 6 bases; nucleotides outside the gene matches: 14. The CDR3 extends over 16 amino acids. Here the CDR3 reads CASSTVQGFEADTQYF. CDR3 bases: TGTGCCAGCAGTACCGTACAGGGGTTTGAGGCGGATACGCAGTATTTT.

CDR3 protein: CASSLEGTKETQYF. The CDR3 bases are TGCGCCAGCAGCTTGGAGGGGACTAAAGAGACCCAGTACTTC. V usage is TRBV5-1 and J usage is TRBJ2-5; TRBD2 agrees at 7 bases. The CDR3 loop spans 14 amino acids. The V and J ends lost 0 bases and 3 bases, in that order; junction bases with no gene match: 2. CDR1 and CDR2 from the germline V gene are SGHRS and YFSETQ.

J is TRBJ2-7 and V is TRBV29-1, with TRBD1 matching over 12 bases. V lost 7 bases to trimming and J lost 5 bases; unmatched junction nucleotides: 21. The length of the CDR3 is 18 residues. Germline values: CDR1 SQVTM, CDR2 ANQGSEA. The CDR3 loop is CSAQSPSRDRGLTHEQYF. The CDR3 DNA follows: TGCAGCGCCCAATCACCCAGCCGGGACAGGGGGCTAACCCACGAGCAGTACTTC.

This clone appeared once. The V and J genes are TRBV6-5 and TRBJ1-2; 7 nucleotides align to TRBD1. CDR1 MNHEY and CDR2 SVGAGI come from the germline V gene. The CDR3 consists of 12 residues. V lost 8 bases, J lost 7 bases, and 7 bases stayed unmatched. The CDR3 protein is CASYEGAGGYTF. In DNA, the CDR3 is TGTGCCAGCTATGAGGGGGCGGGTGGCTACACCTTC.

This chain uses TRBV7-3 with TRBJ2-1, with 12 bases fitting TRBD2. V was clipped by 4 bases and J by 5 bases; unmatched bases: 6. The CDR3 length is 16 residues. Germline V gene sequence: CDR1 SGHTA, CDR2 FQGTGA. This CDR3 is CASSSRTSGAHNEQFF. CDR3 coding DNA: TGTGCCAGCAGCTCACGGACTAGCGGGGCACACAATGAGCAGTTCTTC.

The V call is TRBV9, the J call TRBJ2-1; the match to TRBD2 covers 13 bases. The CDR3 sequence is 16 residues long. Germline V gene data show CDR1 as SGDLS and CDR2 as YYNGEE. The V segment lost 2 bases and the J segment 7 bases; nucleotides outside the gene matches: 6. The CDR3 here is CASSVSLAGGSNEQFF. The CDR3 bases are TGTGCCAGCAGCGTTTCACTAGCGGGGGGGTCAAATGAGCAGTTCTTC.

The chain joins TRBV11-1 to TRBJ2-7; 7 positions match TRBD1. The CDR3 extends over 16 amino acids. In germline, CDR1 is SGHAT, CDR2 FQDESV (reference sequence). V lost 5 bases and J lost 7; bases outside the gene matches: 17. CDR3 loop: CASSLGGVSRPREQYF. For the CDR3, the DNA is TGTGCCAGCAGCCTAGGGGGCGTTAGTAGGCCTCGGGAGCAGTACTTC.

The chain uses TRBV27 and TRBJ1-2; D possibly corresponds to TRBD1 (5 bases). Germline V gene lookup returns CDR1 MNHEY and CDR2 SMNVEV (reference sequence). Between the trimmed V and J ends, which lost 4 bases and 4 bases, there was a span of 13 bases. The CDR3 totals 14 residues. The CDR3 loop reads CASSCGKGCYGYTF. The CDR3 DNA reads as TGTGCCAGCAGTTGTGGAAAGGGGTGCTATGGCTACACCTTC.

This chain connects TRBV4-1 to TRBJ1-5, with D perhaps TRBD1 (6 bases). The germline V gene encodes CDR1 MGHRA and CDR2 YSYEKL. This CDR3 has 18 amino acids. V was trimmed by 1 base and J by 0 bases, leaving 16 bases between them. The CDR3 region is CASSQGGHAGNSNQPQHF. CDR3 sequence (DNA): TGCGCCAGCAGCCAAGGGGGACATGCTGGGAATAGCAATCAGCCCCAGCATTTT.

Concerning this clone itself: A read error may produce the germline difference seen at one junction end. V and J are TRBV5-5 and TRBJ2-3, with 7 bases identical to TRBD1. The CDR3 runs to 16 residues. From germline, CDR1 is SGHKS and CDR2 YYEKEE (reference sequence). In DNA form, the CDR3 reads TGTGCCAGCAGCCGAGGGGGCACCGGGGCCACATATACGCAGTATTTT. Its translation: CASSRGGTGATYTQYF.

V is TRBV19 and J is TRBJ2-1; TRBD1 matches 8 bases. This CDR3 has 16 amino acids. Germline CDR1 reads LNHDA; CDR2 reads SQIVND (reference sequence). With V trimmed by 2 bases and J by 6 bases, 9 bases remained unmatched. This CDR3 is CASSINQGAAINEQFF. The CDR3 DNA sequence: TGTGCCAGTAGTATAAATCAGGGGGCGGCTATCAATGAGCAGTTCTTC.

V and J are TRBV5-8 and TRBJ1-5, with D unresolved. The CDR3 runs 18 residues. CDR1 and CDR2 (germline): SGHTS, YDEGEE. Trimming cost V 4 bases and J 1 base, with 21 bases left between them. CDR3 protein: CASSRGSATGSSNQPQHF. CDR3 sequence (DNA): TGTGCCAGCAGCCGAGGCAGCGCGACGGGGAGCAGCAATCAGCCCCAGCATTTT.

The J gene is TRBJ2-7, the V gene TRBV2, with 8 bases identical to TRBD1. Germline assignment: CDR1 SNHLY and CDR2 FYNNEI. This CDR3 is built from 14 residues. V was pared by 6 bases and J by 3 bases, with 7 bases of the junction left unmatched. In DNA, the CDR3 is TGTGCCAGCAGCCGGACAGGGAGCTTCTACGAGCAGTACTTC. This codes for CASSRTGSFYEQYF.

The chain uses TRBV7-2 and TRBJ1-5, with D possibly being TRBD1 (6 bases). The CDR3 totals 17 residues. V lost 3 bases to trimming and J lost 4 bases, with 19 bases between them. Germline CDR1 is SGHTA and CDR2 is FQGNSA. This CDR3 is CASSFAVGRGWNQPQHF. The DNA of the CDR3 is TGTGCCAGCAGCTTTGCGGTCGGCAGGGGTTGGAATCAGCCCCAGCATTTT.

The rearrangement uses TRBV19 and TRBJ1-5, with D maybe TRBD1 (6 bases). The CDR3 length is 19 residues. The germline CDR1 and CDR2 sequences are LNHDA and SQIVND (reference sequence). Trimming cost V 5 bases and J 5 bases, with 28 bases left between them. The DNA for the CDR3 is TGTGCCAGTAGTCACAACCTTCCTCACAGGGATAATTCGTATCAGCCCCAGCATTTT. It is translated as CASSHNLPHRDNSYQPQHF. The whole variable domain, remainder taken from reference TRBV19 and TRBJ1-5, is DGGITQSPKYLFRKEGQNVTLSCEQNLNHDAMYWYRQDPGQGLRLIYYSQIVNDFQKGDIAEGYSVSREKKESFPLTVTSAQKNPTAFYLCASSHNLPHRDNSYQPQHFGDGTRLSIL.

The CDR3 nucleotides are TGTGCCATCGGAGGGGACAGGGAGGGCAATGAGCAGTTCTTC. Amino acids: CAIGGDREGNEQFF. The chain uses TRBV10-3 and TRBJ2-1; 9 nucleotides match TRBD1. CDR1 is ENHRY, CDR2 SYGVKD, per germline. J was trimmed by 6 bases and V by 8 bases; bases with no gene match: 8. This CDR3 has 14 residues.

The gene calls are TRBV4-3 and TRBJ1-1; the match to TRBD1 covers 9 bases. Germline V gives CDR1 LGHNA, CDR2 YSLEER. CDR3 length: 17 amino acids. The trim removed 0 bases at V and 6 bases at J, leaving 11 bases unmatched. The CDR3 nucleotides are TGCGCCAGCAGCCAAGATAAGATACGGACAGGGGTTCCTGAAGCTTTCTTT. Encoded protein: CASSQDKIRTGVPEAFF.

This sequence joins TRBV7-9 and TRBJ1-2; 7 nucleotides match TRBD1. J lost 2 bases, V lost 0 bases, and 12 bases had no gene match. The germline gives CDR1 SEHNR, CDR2 FQNEAQ (reference sequence). The CDR3 covers 18 residues. Here the CDR3 reads CASSLAPKWETGNYGYTF. For the CDR3, the DNA is TGTGCCAGCAGCTTAGCCCCGAAGTGGGAGACAGGGAACTATGGCTACACCTTC. The full variable domain, rest sourced from reference TRBV7-9 and TRBJ1-2, is DTGVSQNPRHKITKRGQNVTFRCDPISEHNRLYWYRQTLGQGPEFLTYFQNEAQLEKSRLLSDRFSAERPKGSFSTLEIQRTEQGDSAMYLCASSLAPKWETGNYGYTFGSGTRLTVV.

The chain couples TRBV5-1 to TRBJ2-7, with TRBD1 matching over 9 bases. The V and J ends lost 3 bases and 3 bases, in that order; junction bases with no gene match: 7. CDR1 is SGHRS and CDR2 is YFSETQ in the germline V gene. There are 15 residues in the CDR3. The CDR3 loop is CASSSRTGEVYEQYF. Here the CDR3 DNA reads TGCGCCAGCAGCTCCCGGACAGGGGAAGTCTACGAGCAGTACTTC.

The chain employs TRBV10-3 and TRBJ2-2; 7 nucleotides align to TRBD1. Germline CDR1 reads ENHRY; CDR2 reads SYGVKD. Trimming removed 2 bases from V and 7 bases from J; junction bases left unmatched: 13. The CDR3 spans 17 residues. CDR3 sequence reads: CAISEPMDRPRGGELFF. Written as DNA, the CDR3 is TGTGCCATCAGTGAGCCAATGGACAGGCCGAGGGGCGGGGAGCTGTTTTTT.

This chain connects TRBV6-5 to TRBJ1-6, with 7 bases lining up with TRBD1. The CDR3 is made up of 16 amino acids. Trimming cost V 2 bases and J 6 bases; bases outside gene matches: 7. Germline CDR1 is MNHEY and CDR2 is SVGAGI. The CDR3 sequence: CASSYAGGYRNSPLHF. For the CDR3, the DNA is TGTGCCAGCAGTTACGCAGGGGGATACCGTAATTCACCCCTCCACTTT.